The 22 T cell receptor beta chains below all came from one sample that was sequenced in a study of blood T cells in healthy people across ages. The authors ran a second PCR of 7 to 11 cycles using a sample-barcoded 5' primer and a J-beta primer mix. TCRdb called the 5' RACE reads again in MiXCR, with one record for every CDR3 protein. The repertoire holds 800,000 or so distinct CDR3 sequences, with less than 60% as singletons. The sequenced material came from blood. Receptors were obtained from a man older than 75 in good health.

CDR3 coding DNA: TGTGCCAGCAGTTACCGGGGAGGTACGCAGTATTTT. Amino acids: CASSYRGGTQYF. V and J are TRBV6-5 and TRBJ2-3; the D gene is possibly TRBD2 (6 bases). There are 12 residues in the CDR3. Germline V gives CDR1 MNHEY, CDR2 SVGAGI. Trimming removed 2 bases from V and 8 bases from J, with 8 bases in between.

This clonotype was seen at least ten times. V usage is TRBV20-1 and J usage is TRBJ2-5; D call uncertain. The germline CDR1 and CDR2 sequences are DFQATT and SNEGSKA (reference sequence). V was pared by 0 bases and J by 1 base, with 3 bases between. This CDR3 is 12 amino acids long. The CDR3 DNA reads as TGCAGTGCTAGAGATCTCCAAGAGACCCAGTACTTC. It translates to CSARDLQETQYF.

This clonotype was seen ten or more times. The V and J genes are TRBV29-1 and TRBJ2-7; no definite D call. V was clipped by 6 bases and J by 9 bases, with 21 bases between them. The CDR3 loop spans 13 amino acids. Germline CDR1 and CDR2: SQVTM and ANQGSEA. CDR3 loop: CSVDVGSGLGQYF. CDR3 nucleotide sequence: TGCAGCGTGGACGTGGGGTCGGGCCTGGGGCAGTACTTC.

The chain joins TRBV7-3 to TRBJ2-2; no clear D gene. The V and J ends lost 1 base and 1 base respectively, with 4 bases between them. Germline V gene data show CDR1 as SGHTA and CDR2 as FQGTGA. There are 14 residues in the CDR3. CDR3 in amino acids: CASSLKKNTGELFF. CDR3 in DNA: TGTGCCAGCAGCTTAAAAAAGAACACCGGGGAGCTGTTTTTT.

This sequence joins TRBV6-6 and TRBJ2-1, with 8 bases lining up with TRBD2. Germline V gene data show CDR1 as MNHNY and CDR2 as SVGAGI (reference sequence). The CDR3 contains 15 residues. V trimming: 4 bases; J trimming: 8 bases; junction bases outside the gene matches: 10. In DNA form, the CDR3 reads TGTGCCAGCAGTTTGGGCGGGAGGACTCTTGATGAGCAGTTCTTC. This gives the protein CASSLGGRTLDEQFF.

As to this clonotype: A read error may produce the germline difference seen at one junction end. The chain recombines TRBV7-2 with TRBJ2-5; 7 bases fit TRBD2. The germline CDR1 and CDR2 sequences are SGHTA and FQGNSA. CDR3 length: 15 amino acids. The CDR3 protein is CAGSLRAGEQETQYF. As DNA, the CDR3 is TGTGCCGGCAGCTTAAGGGCGGGAGAACAAGAGACCCAGTACTTC.

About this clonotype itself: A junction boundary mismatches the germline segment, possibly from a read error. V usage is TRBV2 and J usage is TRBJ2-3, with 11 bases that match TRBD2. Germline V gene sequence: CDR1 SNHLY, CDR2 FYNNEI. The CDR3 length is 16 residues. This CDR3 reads CASSYGTSGPTDTEYF. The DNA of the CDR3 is TGTGCCAGCAGCTACGGGACTAGCGGACCCACAGATACGGAGTATTTT.

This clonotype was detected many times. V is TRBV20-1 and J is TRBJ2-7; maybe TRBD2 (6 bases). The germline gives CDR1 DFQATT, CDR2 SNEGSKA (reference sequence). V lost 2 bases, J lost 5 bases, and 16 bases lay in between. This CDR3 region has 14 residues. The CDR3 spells CSARMVAANDEQYF. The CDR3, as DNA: TGCAGTGCTAGAATGGTAGCGGCCAACGACGAGCAGTACTTC.

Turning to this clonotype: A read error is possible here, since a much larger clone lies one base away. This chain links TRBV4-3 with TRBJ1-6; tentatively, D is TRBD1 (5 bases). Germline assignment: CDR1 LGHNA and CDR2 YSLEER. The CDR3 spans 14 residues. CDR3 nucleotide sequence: TGCTCCAGCAGCCTAGGGCGGGGGAATTCACCCCTCCACTTT. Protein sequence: CSSSLGRGNSPLHF.

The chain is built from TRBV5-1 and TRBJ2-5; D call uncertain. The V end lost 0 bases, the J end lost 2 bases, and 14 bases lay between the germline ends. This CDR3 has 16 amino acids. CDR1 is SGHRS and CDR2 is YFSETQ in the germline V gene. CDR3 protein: CASSLVPTDDQETQYF. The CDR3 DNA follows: TGCGCCAGCAGCTTGGTTCCGACGGATGATCAAGAGACCCAGTACTTC.

In DNA, the CDR3 is TGCAGTGCTACCACCCAAATTAGCGGCCAAGAGACCCAGTACTTC. Protein: CSATTQISGQETQYF. The chain has TRBV20-1 and TRBJ2-5; D perhaps matches TRBD2 (6 bases). The CDR3 totals 15 residues. V gave up 4 bases and J gave up 1 base, with 16 bases separating them. CDR1 DFQATT and CDR2 SNEGSKA come from the germline V gene (reference sequence).

The CDR3 here is CASSLRVGAPYEQYF. CDR3 bases: TGTGCCAGCAGCTTACGTGTAGGGGCTCCTTACGAGCAGTACTTC. The rearrangement joins TRBV7-2 to TRBJ2-7; D is possibly TRBD1 (5 bases). V dropped 2 bases and J dropped 4 bases, with 15 bases sitting between them. Germline lookup yields CDR1 SGHTA and CDR2 FQGNSA. This CDR3 has 15 residues.

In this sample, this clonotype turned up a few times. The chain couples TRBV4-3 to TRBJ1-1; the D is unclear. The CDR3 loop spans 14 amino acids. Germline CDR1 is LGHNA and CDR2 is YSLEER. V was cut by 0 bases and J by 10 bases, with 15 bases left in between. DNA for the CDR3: TGCGCCAGCAGCCAAGACTTACCGGGAGGTTCAGCTTTCTTT. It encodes CASSQDLPGGSAFF.

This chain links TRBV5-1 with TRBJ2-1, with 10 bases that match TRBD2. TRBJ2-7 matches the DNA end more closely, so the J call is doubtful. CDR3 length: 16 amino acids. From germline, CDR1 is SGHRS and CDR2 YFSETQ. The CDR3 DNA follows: TGCGCCAGCAGCTTGGTGGCTAGCGGGAGCTACAATGAGCAGTACTTC. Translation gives CASSLVASGSYNEQYF.

This CDR3 is CATKTSLETQYF. CDR3 nucleotide sequence: TGTGCCACTAAGACTAGCTTAGAGACCCAGTACTTC. This chain joins TRBV27 and TRBJ2-5, with 7 bases lining up with TRBD2. CDR1 is MNHEY and CDR2 is SMNVEV in the germline V gene (reference sequence). The CDR3 sequence is 12 residues long. V shed 10 bases, J shed 4 bases, and the junction held 6 bases outside the gene matches.

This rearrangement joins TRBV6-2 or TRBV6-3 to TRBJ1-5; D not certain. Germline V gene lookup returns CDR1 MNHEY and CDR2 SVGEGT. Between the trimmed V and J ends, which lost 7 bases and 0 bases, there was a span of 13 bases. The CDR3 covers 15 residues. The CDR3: CASTPEGYSNQPQHF. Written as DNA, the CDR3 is TGTGCCAGCACTCCGGAGGGATATAGCAATCAGCCCCAGCATTTT.

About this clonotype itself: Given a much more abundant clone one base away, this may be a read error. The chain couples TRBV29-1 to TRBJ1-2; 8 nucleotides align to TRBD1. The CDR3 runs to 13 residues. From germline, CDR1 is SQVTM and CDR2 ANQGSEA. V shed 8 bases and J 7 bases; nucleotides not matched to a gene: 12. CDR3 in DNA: TGCAGCTCCATGGACAGGGTGAATAGTGGCTACACCTTC. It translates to CSSMDRVNSGYTF.

The CDR3 sequence: CASSESWTGEGTQYF. CDR3 coding DNA: TGTGCCAGCAGTGAATCCTGGACAGGGGAAGGGACCCAGTACTTC. The V gene is TRBV6-1, the J gene TRBJ2-5; 9 bases map to TRBD1. The CDR3 consists of 15 residues. The ends lost 2 bases at V and 7 bases at J; junction bases unmatched: 8. From germline, CDR1 is MNHNS and CDR2 SASEGT.

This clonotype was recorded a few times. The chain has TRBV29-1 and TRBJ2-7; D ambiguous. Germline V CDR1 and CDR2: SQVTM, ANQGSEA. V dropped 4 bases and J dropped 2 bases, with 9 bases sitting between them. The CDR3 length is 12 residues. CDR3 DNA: TGCAGCGTTGCCCCTAATCCCTACGAGCAGTACTTC. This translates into CSVAPNPYEQYF.

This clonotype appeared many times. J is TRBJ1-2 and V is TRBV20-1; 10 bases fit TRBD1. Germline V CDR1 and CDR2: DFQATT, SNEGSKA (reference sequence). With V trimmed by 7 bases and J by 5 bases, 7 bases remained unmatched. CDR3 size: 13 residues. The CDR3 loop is CSVRQGAGYGYTF. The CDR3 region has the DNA TGCAGTGTTCGACAGGGGGCTGGGTATGGCTACACCTTC.

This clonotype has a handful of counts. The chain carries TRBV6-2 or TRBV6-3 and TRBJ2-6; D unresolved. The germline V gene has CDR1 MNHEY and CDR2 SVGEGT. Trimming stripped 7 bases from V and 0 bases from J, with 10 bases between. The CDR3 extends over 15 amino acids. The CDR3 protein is CASNDRFSGANVLTF. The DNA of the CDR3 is TGTGCCAGCAACGACCGTTTCTCTGGGGCCAACGTCCTGACTTTC.

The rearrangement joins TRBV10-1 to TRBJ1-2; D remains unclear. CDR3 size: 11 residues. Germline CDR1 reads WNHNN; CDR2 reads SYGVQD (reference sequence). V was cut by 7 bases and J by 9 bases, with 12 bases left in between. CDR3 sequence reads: CASTAQTRYTF. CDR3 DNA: TGCGCCAGCACCGCTCAGACCCGCTACACCTTC.